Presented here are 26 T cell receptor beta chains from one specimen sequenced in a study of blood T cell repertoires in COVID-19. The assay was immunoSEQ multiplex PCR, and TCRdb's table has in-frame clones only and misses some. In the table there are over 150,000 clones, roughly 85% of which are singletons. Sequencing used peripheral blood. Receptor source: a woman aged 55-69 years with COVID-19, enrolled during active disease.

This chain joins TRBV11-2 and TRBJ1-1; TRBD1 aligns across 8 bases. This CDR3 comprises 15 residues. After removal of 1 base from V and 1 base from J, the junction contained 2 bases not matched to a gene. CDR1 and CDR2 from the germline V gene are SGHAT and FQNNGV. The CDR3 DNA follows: TGTGCCAGCAGCTTAGCGGGGACAGGGAACACTGAAGCTTTCTTT. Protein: CASSLAGTGNTEAFF.

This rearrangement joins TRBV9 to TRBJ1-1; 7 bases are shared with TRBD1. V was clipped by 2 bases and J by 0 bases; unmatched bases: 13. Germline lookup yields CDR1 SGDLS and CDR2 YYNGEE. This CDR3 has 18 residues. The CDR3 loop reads CASSVTTPGTDLNTEAFF. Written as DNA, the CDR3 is TGTGCCAGCAGCGTGACTACACCCGGGACAGACTTGAACACTGAAGCTTTCTTT. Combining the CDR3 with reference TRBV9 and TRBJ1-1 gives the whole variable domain DSGVTQTPKHLITATGQRVTLRCSPRSGDLSVYWYQQSLDQGLQFLIQYYNGEERAKGNILERFSAQQFPDLHSELNLSSLELGDSALYFCASSVTTPGTDLNTEAFFGQGTRLTVV.

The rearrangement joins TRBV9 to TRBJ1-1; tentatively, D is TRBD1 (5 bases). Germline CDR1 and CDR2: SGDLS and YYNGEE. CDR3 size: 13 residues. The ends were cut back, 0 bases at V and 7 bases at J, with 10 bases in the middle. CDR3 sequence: CASSVEGISEAFF. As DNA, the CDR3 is TGTGCCAGCAGCGTAGAGGGGATCAGTGAAGCTTTCTTT.

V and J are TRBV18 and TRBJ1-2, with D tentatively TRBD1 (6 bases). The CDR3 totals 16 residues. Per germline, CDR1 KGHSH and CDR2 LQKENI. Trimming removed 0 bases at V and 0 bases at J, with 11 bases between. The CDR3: CASSPPTGRSNYGYTF. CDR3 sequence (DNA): TGTGCCAGCTCACCACCGACAGGACGCTCTAACTATGGCTACACCTTC.

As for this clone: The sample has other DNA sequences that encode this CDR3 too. CDR3 sequence (DNA): TGTGCCAGCAGCTTAGTCATGAACACTGAAGCTTTCTTT. Protein product: CASSLVMNTEAFF. V gene TRBV7-9 combines with J gene TRBJ1-1; D not certain. Germline-derived CDR1 and CDR2 are SEHNR and FQNEAQ (reference sequence). The CDR3 totals 13 residues. Trimming removed 1 base from V and 0 bases from J, with 3 bases in between.

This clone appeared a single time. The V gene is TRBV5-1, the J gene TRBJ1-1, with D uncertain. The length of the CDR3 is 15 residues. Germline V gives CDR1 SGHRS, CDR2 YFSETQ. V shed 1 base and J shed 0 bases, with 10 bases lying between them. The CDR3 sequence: CASSLTVAMNTEAFF. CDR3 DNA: TGCGCCAGCAGCTTGACGGTCGCGATGAACACTGAAGCTTTCTTT.

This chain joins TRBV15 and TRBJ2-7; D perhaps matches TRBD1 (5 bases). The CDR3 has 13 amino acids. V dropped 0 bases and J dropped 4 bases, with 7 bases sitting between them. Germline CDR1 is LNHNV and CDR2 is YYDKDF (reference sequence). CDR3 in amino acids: CATSRDPGYEQYV. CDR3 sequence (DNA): TGTGCCACCAGCAGAGATCCAGGGTACGAGCAGTACGTC.

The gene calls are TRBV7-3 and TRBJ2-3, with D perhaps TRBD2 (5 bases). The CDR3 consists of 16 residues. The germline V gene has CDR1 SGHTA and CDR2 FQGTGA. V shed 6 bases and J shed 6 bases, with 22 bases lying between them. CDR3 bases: TGTGCCAGCAGTCCCAGCAGAGGGTATGAGGTGGATACGCAGTATTTT. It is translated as CASSPSRGYEVDTQYF.

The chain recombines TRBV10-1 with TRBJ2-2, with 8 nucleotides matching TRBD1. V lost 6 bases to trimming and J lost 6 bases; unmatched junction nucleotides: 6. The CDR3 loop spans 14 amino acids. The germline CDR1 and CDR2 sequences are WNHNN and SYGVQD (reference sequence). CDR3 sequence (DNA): TGCGCCAGCAGCAACACACAGGGGGCCGGGGAGCTGTTTTTT. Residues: CASSNTQGAGELFF.

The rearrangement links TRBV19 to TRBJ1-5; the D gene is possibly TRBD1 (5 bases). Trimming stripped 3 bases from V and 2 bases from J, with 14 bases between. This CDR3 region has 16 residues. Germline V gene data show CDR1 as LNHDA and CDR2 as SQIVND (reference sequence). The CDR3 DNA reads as TGTGCCAGTAGTATCTTCACAGTCAGGGGCAATCAGCCCCAGCATTTT. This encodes CASSIFTVRGNQPQHF.

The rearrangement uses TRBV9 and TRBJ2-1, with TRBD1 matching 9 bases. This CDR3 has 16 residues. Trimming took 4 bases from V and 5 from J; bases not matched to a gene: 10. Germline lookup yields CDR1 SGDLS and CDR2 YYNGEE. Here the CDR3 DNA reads TGTGCCAGCAGCCCACACGGGGGACAGGGAGACAATGAGCAGTTCTTC. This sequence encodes CASSPHGGQGDNEQFF.

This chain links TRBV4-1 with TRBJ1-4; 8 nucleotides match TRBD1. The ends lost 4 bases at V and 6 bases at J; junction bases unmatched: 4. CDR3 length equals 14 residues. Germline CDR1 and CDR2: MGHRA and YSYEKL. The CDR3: CASSPDRVYEKLFF. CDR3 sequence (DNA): TGCGCCAGCAGCCCGGACAGGGTGTATGAAAAACTGTTTTTT.

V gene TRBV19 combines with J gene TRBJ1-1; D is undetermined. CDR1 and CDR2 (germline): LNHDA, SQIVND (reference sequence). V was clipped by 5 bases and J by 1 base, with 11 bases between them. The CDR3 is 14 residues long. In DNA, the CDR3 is TGTGCCAGTAGTGATAGATCAGGGAACACTGAAGCTTTCTTT. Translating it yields CASSDRSGNTEAFF. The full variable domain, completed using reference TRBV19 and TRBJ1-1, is DGGITQSPKYLFRKEGQNVTLSCEQNLNHDAMYWYRQDPGQGLRLIYYSQIVNDFQKGDIAEGYSVSREKKESFPLTVTSAQKNPTAFYLCASSDRSGNTEAFFGQGTRLTVV.

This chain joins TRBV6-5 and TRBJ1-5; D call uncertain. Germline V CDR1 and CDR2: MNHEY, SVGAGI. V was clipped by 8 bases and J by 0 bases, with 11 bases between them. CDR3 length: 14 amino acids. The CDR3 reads CASLESNSNQPQHF. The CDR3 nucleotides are TGTGCCAGCCTCGAGTCGAATAGCAATCAGCCCCAGCATTTT.

CDR3 in DNA: TGTGCCAGCAGCTACAAGACAGGGGCTAACACAGATACGCAGTATTTT. Its protein is CASSYKTGANTDTQYF. V is TRBV5-6 and J is TRBJ2-3; 8 bases match TRBD1. V gave up 3 bases and J gave up 2 bases; unmatched junction bases: 8. In germline, CDR1 is SGHDT, CDR2 YYEEEE. The CDR3 is made up of 16 amino acids.

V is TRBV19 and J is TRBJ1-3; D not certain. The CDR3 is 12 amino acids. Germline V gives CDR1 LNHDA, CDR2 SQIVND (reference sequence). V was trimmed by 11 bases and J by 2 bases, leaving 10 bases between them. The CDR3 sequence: CACYRPGNTIYF. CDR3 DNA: TGTGCCTGCTACAGACCTGGAAACACCATATATTTT.

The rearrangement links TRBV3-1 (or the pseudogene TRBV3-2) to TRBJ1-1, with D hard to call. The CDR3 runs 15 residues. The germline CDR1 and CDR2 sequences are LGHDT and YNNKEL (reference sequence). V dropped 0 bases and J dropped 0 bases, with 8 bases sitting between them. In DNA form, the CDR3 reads TGTGCCAGCAGCCAAGATGGAACAGTGAACACTGAAGCTTTCTTT. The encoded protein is CASSQDGTVNTEAFF.

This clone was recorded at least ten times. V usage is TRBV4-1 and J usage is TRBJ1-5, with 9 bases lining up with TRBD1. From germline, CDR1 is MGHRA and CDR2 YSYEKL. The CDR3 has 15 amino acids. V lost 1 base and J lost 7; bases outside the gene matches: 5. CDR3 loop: CASSQGGQGRQPQHF. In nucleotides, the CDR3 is TGCGCCAGCAGCCAAGGGGGACAGGGACGGCAGCCCCAGCATTTT.

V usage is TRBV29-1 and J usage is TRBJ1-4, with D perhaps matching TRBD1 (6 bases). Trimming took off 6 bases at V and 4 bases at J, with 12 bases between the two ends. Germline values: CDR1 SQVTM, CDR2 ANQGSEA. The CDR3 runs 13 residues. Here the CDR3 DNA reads TGCAGCGTATGGGACACCTTTAATGAAAAACTGTTTTTT. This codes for CSVWDTFNEKLFF.

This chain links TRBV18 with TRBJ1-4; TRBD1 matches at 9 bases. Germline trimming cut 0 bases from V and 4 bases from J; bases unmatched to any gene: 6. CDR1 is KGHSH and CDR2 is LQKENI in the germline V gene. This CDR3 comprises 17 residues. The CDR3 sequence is CASSPPPPDRGNEKLFF. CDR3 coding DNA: TGTGCCAGCTCACCACCACCCCCGGACAGGGGTAATGAAAAACTGTTTTTT.

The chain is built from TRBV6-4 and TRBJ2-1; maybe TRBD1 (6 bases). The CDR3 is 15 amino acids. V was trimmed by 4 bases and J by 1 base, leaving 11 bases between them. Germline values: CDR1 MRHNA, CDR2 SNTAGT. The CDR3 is CASSVGGGSYNEQFF. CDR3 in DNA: TGTGCCAGCAGTGTTGGGGGCGGTTCCTACAATGAGCAGTTCTTC.

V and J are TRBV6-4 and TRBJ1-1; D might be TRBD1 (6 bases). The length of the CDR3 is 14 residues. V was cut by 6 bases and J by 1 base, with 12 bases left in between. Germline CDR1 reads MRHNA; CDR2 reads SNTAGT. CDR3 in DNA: TGTGCCAGCAGGGTCTCGACAGGGAACACTGAAGCTTTCTTT. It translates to CASRVSTGNTEAFF.

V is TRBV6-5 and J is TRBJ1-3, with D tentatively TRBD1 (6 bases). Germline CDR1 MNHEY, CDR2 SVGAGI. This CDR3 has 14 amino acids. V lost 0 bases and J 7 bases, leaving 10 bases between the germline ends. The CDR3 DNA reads TGTGCCAGCAGTTACTCCGGCGGGGGCAACACCATATATTTT. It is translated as CASSYSGGGNTIYF.

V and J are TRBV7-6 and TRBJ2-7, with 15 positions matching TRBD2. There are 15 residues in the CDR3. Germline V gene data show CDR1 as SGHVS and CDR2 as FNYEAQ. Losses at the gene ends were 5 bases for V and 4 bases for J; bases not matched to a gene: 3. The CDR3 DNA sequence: TGTGCCAGCAGCCCCGGGACTAGCGGGAGGTACGAGCAGTACTTC. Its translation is CASSPGTSGRYEQYF. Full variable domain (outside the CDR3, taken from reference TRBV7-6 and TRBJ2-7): GAGVSQSPRYKVTKRGQDVALRCDPISGHVSLYWYRQALGQGPEFLTYFNYEAQQDKSGLPNDRFSAERPEGSISTLTIQRTEQRDSAMYRCASSPGTSGRYEQYFGPGTRLTVT.

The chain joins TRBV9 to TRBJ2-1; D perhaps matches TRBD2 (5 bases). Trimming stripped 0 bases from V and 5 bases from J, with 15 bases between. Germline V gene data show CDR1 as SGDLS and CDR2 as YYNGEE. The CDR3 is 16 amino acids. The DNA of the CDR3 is TGTGCCAGCAGCGTAGCAGAGAAGTCGGGGAACAATGAGCAGTTCTTC. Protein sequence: CASSVAEKSGNNEQFF.

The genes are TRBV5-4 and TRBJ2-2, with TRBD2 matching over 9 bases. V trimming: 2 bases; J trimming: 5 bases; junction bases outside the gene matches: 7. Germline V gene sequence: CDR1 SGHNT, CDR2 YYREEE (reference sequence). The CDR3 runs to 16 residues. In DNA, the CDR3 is TGTGCCAGCAGCTTATCAGCGGGAGGTACTACCGGGGAGCTGTTTTTT. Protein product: CASSLSAGGTTGELFF.